This T cell receptor (beta chain) was sequenced for a study of T cells after yellow fever vaccination. Study-wide points: Most primary-vaccination clones reappeared after the booster (approximately 95% CD4, 85% to 90% CD8).

This clonotype came up many times. As yet, its antigen is unknown. Germline V gives CDR1 SGHRS, CDR2 YFSETQ. Trimming removed 3 bases from V and 4 bases from J; junction bases left unmatched: 8. The CDR3 length is 16 residues. MiXCR was run by TCRdb on the 5' RACE reads, yielding one entry per CDR3 protein. The sample yields about 350,000 distinct CDR3 sequences, roughly 3.9% seen once. This TCR was recovered from a young man who received the YFV17D yellow fever vaccine. The chain links TRBV5-1 to TRBJ2-1; 9 nucleotides agree with TRBD2. This specimen consisted of PBMCs, obtained 5 days after the yellow fever booster vaccination. The CDR3 reads CASSSAGGGDYNEQFF. In nucleotides, the CDR3 is TGCGCCAGCAGCTCCGCGGGAGGGGGGGATTACAATGAGCAGTTCTTC. Using reference TRBV5-1 and TRBJ2-1 for the parts outside the CDR3, the full variable domain is KAGVTQTPRYLIKTRGQQVTLSCSPISGHRSVSWYQQTPGQGLQFLFEYFSETQRNKGNFPGRFSGRQFSNSRSEMNVSTLELGDSALYLCASSSAGGGDYNEQFFGPGTRLTVL.